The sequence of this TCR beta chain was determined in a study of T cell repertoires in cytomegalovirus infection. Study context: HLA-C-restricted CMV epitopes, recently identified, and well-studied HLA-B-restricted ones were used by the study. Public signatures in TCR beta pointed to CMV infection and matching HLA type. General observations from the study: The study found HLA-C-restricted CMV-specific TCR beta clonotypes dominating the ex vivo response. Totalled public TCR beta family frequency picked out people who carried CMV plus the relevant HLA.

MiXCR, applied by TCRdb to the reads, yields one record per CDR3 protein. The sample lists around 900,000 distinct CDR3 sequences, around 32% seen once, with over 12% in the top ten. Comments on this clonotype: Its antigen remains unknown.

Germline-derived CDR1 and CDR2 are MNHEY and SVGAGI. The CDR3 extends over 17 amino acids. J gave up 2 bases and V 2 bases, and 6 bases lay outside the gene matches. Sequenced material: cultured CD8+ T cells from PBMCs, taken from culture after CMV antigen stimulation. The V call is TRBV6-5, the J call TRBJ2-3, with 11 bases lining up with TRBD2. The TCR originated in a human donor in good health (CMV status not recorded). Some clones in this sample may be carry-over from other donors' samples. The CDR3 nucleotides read TGTGCCAGCAGTTACGGGACTAGCGGTTTCCTCACAGATACGCAGTATTTT. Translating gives CASSYGTSGFLTDTQYF.